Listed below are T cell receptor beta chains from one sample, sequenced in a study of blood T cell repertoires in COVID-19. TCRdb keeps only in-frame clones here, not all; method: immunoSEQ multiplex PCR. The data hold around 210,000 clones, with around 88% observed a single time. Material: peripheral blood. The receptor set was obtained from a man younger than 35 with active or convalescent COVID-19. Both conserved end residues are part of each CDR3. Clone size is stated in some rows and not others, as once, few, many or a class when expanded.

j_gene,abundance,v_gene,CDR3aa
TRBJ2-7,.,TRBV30,CAWSVGGYPYEQYF
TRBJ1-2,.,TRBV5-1,CASSLASETFYGYTF
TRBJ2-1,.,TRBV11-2,CASSLGEAGYNEQFF
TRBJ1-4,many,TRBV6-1,CASSESGGGGGDEKLFF
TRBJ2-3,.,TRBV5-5,CASSLLTSGRVATDTQYF
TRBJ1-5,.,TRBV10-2,CASSASAGGARQPQHF
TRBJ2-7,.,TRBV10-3,CAISESITGHYEQYF
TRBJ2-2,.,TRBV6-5,CASTLAGELFF
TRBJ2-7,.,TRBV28,CASSLSGTFDAEQYF
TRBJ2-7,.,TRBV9,CASRVGTSGITEQYF
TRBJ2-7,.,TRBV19,CASSIASGRRREQYF
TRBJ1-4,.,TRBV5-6,CASSYRDLGEKLFF
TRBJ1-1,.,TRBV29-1,CSVVRQPNTEAFF
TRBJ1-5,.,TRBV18,CASSPGGGHQPQHF
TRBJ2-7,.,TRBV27,CASSRRGTSGSYEQYF
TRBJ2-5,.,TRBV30,CAWSSGRGETQYF
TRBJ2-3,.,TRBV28,CASSSSAGRYTDTQYF
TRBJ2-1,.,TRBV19,CASSMVGSGNEQFF
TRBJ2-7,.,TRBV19,CASSLAGGPKEQYF
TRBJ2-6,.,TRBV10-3,CAIGTGHSGANVLTF
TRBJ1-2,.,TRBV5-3,CARSLAGQASNYGYTF
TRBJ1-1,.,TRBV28,CASSLPPGNTEAFF
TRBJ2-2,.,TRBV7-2,CASSLLAGSGTGELFF
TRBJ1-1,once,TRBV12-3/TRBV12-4,CASSYSMNTEAFF
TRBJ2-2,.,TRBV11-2,CASSRIGPSAGGHTGELFF